This entry features one T cell receptor (beta chain) sequence. It lacks a known antigen. No much larger clone exists at a distance of one base, and base qualities are not known. The sample is drawn from a study of beta chain features in type 1 diabetes (dated by TCRdb to 2017 to 2018). Describing the broader study: Mean age, gender distribution, total cell number and subset yield did not differ between patients and healthy donors. A total of 107,917,701 sorted cells were examined across all samples, and a strong correlation was observed between cell number per subset and RNA yield. The study compared the TCRB repertoires of sorted circulating CD4+ T cell subsets in recently diagnosed type 1 diabetes patients with those in matched healthy donors. Regulatory and stem cell-like memory subsets were obtained from only 8 patients and roughly eight healthy donors, while naive and central memory subsets were obtained from all 30 or so donors.

From the cysteine through the phenylalanine, the CDR3 covers 12 amino acids. CDR3 DNA is the only sequence kept; it has 36 bases, read in frame from the first base. Reading the germline V gene gives CDR1 SGHTA and CDR2 FQGNSA. V is shortened by 3 bases, J by 7 bases, and the region joining them spans 9 bases. From each donor, a single peripheral blood sample of approximately 120 mL on average was drawn into heparinised tubes. A BD FACSAria II was used to sort naive, central memory, regulatory and stem cell-like memory CD4+ T cells with a panel that included CD45RO, CCR7, CD25, CD127, CD95 and CD27. A purity above 95% was achieved for all sorted populations. Right away, PBMCs were isolated by Lymphoprep density gradient centrifugation and were stained directly, with no culture step. To minimize batch effects, samples were stained and sorted in pairs, one healthy donor with one patient per experiment.

What the study reported, not specific to this receptor: Sequencing cDNA rather than genomic DNA could over-represent highly expressing activated cells, although activation and CD3 levels did not differ between groups. Naive, central memory and regulatory TCRB repertoires appeared to be more alike among patients than among healthy donors. HLA sub-analyses involved small numbers of individuals, so any influence of HLA type on TCRB rearrangement remained unresolved. Type 1 diabetes patients showed a moderate but significant shortening of TCRB CDR3 length in all four CD4+ subsets. At VDJ recombination sites, patients with type 1 diabetes made fewer insertions and deleted more nucleotides, a pattern implying thymic rearrangement abnormalities. Shorter templates might have been favored by PCR, but patient and control samples were amplified and corrected together, so both groups would have been affected equally by any skew.

The High Capacity cDNA Reverse Transcription Kit was used to reverse transcribe all of the isolated RNA, meaning that expressed TCRB transcripts were what got sequenced. Naive, central memory and regulatory T cell samples underwent deep immunoSEQ sequencing, averaging roughly 3.5 million total reads per sample. After sorted cells were lysed in RLT buffer, RNA was extracted with DNase-treated RNeasy Micro or Mini kits, with the choice depending on cell number. To prevent cross-contamination, each cell subset was processed individually, whereas patient and healthy donor samples were processed jointly. The immunoSEQ multiplex PCR was used to amplify TCRB sequences from cDNA, generating 87-bp fragments that spanned the CDR3 region. The amplicons were sequenced using the Illumina HiSeq platform. The paper's processing steps were these. PCR bias was corrected computationally using synthetic template baselines, and reads within Hamming distance 2 were collapsed, with unmergeable singletons discarded. By aligning reads against IMGT, V, D and J genes, CDR3 length, and insertions or deletions at six rearrangement sites were assigned. Clonotype counts were normalized to sorted cell number within each subset before computing true diversity and Gini coefficients with the tcR R package. The overlap coefficient, calculated on TCRB nucleotide sequences, was used to measure repertoire sharing. TCRdb obtained this table from immuneACCESS and retained in-frame rearrangements with V and J assigned. These tables miss some clones; where compared with another copy, unresolved V genes account for less than half of the shortfall, and the remainder is unexplained. D and trimming were read from the DNA, whereas the V and J calls and clone size are those reported in that table. The sample table contains about 290,000 clones; only one count was recorded for about 8% of them. The ten largest clones capture approximately 0.93% of the sample.

The sequenced material came from central memory CD4+ T cells from blood. Recombination joined TRBV7-2 with TRBJ2-5; the D gene identity is not certain. The clonotype comes from a woman younger than 30 in good health. The sequence in DNA is TGTGCCAGCAGCTTCTCAGAAGGGACCCAGTACTTC. It encodes CASSFSEGTQYF.